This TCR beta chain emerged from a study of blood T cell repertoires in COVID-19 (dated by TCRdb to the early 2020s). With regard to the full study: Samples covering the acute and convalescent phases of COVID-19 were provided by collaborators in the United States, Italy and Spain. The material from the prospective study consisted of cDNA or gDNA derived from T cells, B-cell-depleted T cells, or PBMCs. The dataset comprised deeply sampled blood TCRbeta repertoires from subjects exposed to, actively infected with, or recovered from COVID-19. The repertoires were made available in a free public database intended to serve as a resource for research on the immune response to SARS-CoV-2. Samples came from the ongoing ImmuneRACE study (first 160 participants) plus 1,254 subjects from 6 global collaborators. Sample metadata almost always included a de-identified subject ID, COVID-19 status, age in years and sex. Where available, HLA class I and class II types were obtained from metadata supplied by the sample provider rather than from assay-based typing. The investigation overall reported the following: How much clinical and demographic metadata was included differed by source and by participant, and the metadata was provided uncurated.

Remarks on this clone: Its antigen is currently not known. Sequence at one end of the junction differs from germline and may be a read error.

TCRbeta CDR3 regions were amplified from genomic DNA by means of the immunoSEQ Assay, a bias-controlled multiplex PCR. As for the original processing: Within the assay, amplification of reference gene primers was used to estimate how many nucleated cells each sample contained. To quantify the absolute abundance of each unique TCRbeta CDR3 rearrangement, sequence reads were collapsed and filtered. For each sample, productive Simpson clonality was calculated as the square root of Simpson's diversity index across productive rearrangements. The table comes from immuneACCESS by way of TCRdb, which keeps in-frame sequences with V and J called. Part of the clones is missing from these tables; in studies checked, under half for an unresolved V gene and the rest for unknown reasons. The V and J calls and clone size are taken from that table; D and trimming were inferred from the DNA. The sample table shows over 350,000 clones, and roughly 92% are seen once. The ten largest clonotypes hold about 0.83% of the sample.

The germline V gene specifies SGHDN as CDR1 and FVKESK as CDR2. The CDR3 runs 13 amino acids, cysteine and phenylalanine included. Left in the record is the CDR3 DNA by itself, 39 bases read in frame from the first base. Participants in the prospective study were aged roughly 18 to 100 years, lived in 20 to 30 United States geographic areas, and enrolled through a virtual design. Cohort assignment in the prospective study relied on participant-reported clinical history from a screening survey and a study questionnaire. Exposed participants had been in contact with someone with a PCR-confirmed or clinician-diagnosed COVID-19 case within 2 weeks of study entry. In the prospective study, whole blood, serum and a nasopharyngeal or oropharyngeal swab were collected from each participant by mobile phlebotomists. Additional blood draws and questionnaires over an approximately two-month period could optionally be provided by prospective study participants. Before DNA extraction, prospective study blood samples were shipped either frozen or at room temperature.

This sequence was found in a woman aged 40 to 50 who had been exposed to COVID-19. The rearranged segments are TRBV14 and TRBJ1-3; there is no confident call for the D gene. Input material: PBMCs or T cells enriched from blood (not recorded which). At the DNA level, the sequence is TGTGCCAGCAGCCATCATCAAAGGTGGTTACAGATTTTT. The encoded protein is CASSHHQRWLQIF.